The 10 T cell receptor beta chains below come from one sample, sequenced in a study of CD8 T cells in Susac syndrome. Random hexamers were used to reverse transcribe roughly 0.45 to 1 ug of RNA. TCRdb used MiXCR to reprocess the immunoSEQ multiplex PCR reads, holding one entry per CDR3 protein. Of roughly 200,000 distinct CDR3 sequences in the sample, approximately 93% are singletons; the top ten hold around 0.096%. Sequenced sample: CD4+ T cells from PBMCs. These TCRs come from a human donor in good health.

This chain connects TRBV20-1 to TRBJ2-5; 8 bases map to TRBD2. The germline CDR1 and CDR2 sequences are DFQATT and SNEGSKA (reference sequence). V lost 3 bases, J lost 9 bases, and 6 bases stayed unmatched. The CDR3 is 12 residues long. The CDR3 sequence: CSARYPGRAQYF. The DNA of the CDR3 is TGCAGTGCTAGGTACCCCGGGAGGGCCCAGTACTTC.

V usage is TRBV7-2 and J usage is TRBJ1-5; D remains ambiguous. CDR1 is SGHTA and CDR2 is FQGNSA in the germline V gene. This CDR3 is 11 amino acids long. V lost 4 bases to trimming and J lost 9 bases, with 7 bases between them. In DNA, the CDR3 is TGTGCCAGCAGCTCCCGGGGGCCCCAGCATTTT. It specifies CASSSRGPQHF. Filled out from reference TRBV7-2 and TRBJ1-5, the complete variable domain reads GAGVSQSPSNKVTEKGKDVELRCDPISGHTALYWYRQSLGQGLEFLIYFQGNSAPDKSGLPSDRFSAERTGGSVSTLTIQRTQQEDSAVYLCASSSRGPQHFGDGTRLSIL.

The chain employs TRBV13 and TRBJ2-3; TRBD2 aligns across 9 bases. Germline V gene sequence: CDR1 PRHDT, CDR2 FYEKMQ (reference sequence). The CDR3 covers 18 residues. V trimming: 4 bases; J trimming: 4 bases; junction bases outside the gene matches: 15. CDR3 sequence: CASSWAPGLAVRPDTQYF. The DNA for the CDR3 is TGTGCCAGCAGCTGGGCGCCGGGACTAGCAGTCCGGCCAGATACGCAGTATTTT.

This chain's CDR3 is CASSIVTGAQPQHF. In nucleotides, the CDR3 is TGTGCCAGTAGTATTGTCACTGGGGCTCAGCCCCAGCATTTT. The rearrangement links TRBV19 to TRBJ1-5; TRBD1 might be the D (5 bases). The CDR3 sequence is 14 residues long. V lost 3 bases, J lost 6 bases, and 12 bases lay in between. Looked up from germline, CDR1 is LNHDA and CDR2 is SQIVND (reference sequence).

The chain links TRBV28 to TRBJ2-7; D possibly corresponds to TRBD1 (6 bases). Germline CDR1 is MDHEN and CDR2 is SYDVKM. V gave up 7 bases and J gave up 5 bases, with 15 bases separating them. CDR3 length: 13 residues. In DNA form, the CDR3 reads TGTGCCAGCACGGTACAGGGCAGCCACGAGCAGTACTTC. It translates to CASTVQGSHEQYF.

In DNA, the CDR3 is TGTGCGACACGCCCCGGACAGGGGTACAATGAGCAGTTCTTC. Translating gives CATRPGQGYNEQFF. The chain links TRBV6-4 to TRBJ2-1; 9 bases align to TRBD1. This CDR3 has 14 amino acids. Germline CDR1 is MRHNA and CDR2 is SNTAGT.

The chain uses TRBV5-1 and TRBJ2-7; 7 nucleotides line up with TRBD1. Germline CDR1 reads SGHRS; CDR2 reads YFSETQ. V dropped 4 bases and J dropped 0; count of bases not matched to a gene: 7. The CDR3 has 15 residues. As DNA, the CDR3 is TGCGCCAGCAGCGCCTCCGGGACAGCCTCCTACGAGCAGTACTTC. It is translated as CASSASGTASYEQYF.

The CDR3 spells CASSSVAGGYNEQFF. Written as DNA, the CDR3 is TGCGCCAGCAGCTCAGTAGCGGGGGGTTACAATGAGCAGTTCTTC. The chain recombines TRBV5-1 with TRBJ2-1; 10 bases line up with TRBD2. Looked up from germline, CDR1 is SGHRS and CDR2 is YFSETQ. The CDR3 has 15 residues. The ends lost 3 bases at V and 4 bases at J; junction bases unmatched: 4.

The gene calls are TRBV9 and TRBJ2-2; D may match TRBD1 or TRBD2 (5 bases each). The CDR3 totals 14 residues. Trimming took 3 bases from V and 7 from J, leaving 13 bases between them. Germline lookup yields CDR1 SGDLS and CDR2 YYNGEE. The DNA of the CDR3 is TGTGCCAGCAGCGGGGGACCCGGTCACGGGGAGCTGTTTTTT. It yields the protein CASSGGPGHGELFF.

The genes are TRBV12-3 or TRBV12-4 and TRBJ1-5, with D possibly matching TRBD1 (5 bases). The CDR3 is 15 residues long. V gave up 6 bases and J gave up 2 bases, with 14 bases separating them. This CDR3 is CASSPGGAGNQPQHF. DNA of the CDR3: TGTGCCAGCAGCCCGGGGGGAGCGGGCAATCAGCCCCAGCATTTT.